This record looks at one TCR beta chain sequence and its context. The antigen is not known. This CDR3 region has 16 residues. V lost 2 bases and J 4 bases, leaving 18 bases between the germline ends. The germline CDR1 and CDR2 sequences are MNHNS and SASEGT. Data came from immunoSEQ multiplex PCR; TCRdb stores just in-frame clones and leaves some out. The table has some 140,000 clones, roughly 90% seen once. This sample stems from a study of T cell responses to AZD1222 COVID-19 vaccine. Study results and caveats: In the spike-specific TCR repertoire, nearly half reportedly target unmutated variant regions.

The origin of this receptor is an adult in good health. This sample comprised peripheral blood, obtained on day 0 of AZD1222 vaccination. This chain connects TRBV6-1 to TRBJ2-7, with D perhaps matching TRBD2 (5 bases). As DNA, the CDR3 is TGTGCCAGCAGTGAACTCGGGTATGACTACAATTACGAGCAGTACTTC. Translating it yields CASSELGYDYNYEQYF.